Listed below are T cell receptor beta chains from one sample, sequenced in a study of control samples from healthy donors and cancer patients. The protocol was immunoSEQ multiplex PCR, while the TCRdb copy is restricted to in-frame clones and leaves out a portion. This sample has 150,000 to 200,000 clones, with around nine tenths found just once. Sequencing input: blood. The receptors derive from a man between 18 and 35 years old in good health. CDR3s include the opening cysteine and the closing phenylalanine or tryptophan. The D gene is left open where the match is weak. Clone size is stated in some rows and not others, as once, few, many or a class when expanded.

d_gene | j_gene | abundance | v_gene | CDR3aa | CDR3nt
TRBD1 | TRBJ2-6 | few | TRBV14 | CASSQDLTGGPGANVLTF | TGTGCCAGCAGCCAAGATTTAACAGGGGGTCCTGGGGCCAACGTCCTGACTTTC
TRBD2 | TRBJ2-2 | - | TRBV19 | CASSIGGLATTGELFF | TGTGCCAGTAGTATAGGGGGACTAGCTACGACCGGGGAGCTGTTTTTT
TRBD1 | TRBJ2-3 | - | TRBV6-5 | CASSRTGTSTDTQYF | TGTGCCAGCAGTCGGACAGGGACGAGCACAGATACGCAGTATTTT
- | TRBJ1-1 | - | TRBV3-1/TRBV3-2 | CASSPVGLSTEAFF | TGTGCCAGCAGCCCGGTTGGGTTGAGCACTGAAGCTTTCTTT
- | TRBJ2-7 | - | TRBV30 | CAWSLGSYEQYF | TGTGCCTGGAGTTTGGGATCCTACGAGCAGTACTTC
- | TRBJ2-3 | - | TRBV19 | CASSIDWDTQYF | TGTGCCAGTAGTATAGATTGGGATACGCAGTATTTT
TRBD1 | TRBJ2-1 | - | TRBV14 | CASSHFLPGQGKDYNEQFF | TGTGCCAGCAGCCACTTCCTTCCTGGACAGGGTAAGGACTACAATGAGCAGTTCTTC
TRBD1 | TRBJ1-1 | - | TRBV9 | CASSPGTGGYDTEAFF | TGTGCCAGCAGCCCTGGGACAGGGGGGTACGACACTGAAGCTTTCTTT
TRBD2 | TRBJ2-1 | - | TRBV3-1/TRBV3-2 | CASSRAGGDPLNEQFF | TGTGCCAGCAGCAGAGCGGGGGGGGATCCCCTCAATGAGCAGTTCTTC
- | TRBJ1-3 | - | TRBV4-1 | CASSPGPSEDTIYF | TGCGCCAGCAGCCCTGGCCCCAGTGAGGACACCATATATTTT
- | TRBJ1-5 | - | TRBV28 | CASTRPRPGANQPQHF | TGTGCCAGCACCCGGCCCAGGCCAGGGGCCAATCAGCCCCAGCATTTT
TRBD2 | TRBJ2-3 | - | TRBV2 | CASTYGGGLGTDTQYF | TGTGCCAGCACCTACGGGGGGGGGCTGGGCACAGATACGCAGTATTTT
TRBD2 | TRBJ2-7 | - | TRBV9 | CASSGGTSVSYEQYF | TGTGCCAGCAGCGGAGGGACTAGCGTCTCCTACGAGCAGTACTTC
TRBD1 | TRBJ2-3 | once | TRBV28 | CASSLPTTRDRTVTDTQYF | TGTGCCAGCAGTTTACCGACCACCCGGGACAGGACAGTCACAGATACGCAGTATTTT
- | TRBJ1-1 | - | TRBV4-3 | CASSQGMNTEAFF | TGCGCCAGCAGCCAAGGGATGAACACTGAAGCTTTCTTT
- | TRBJ2-7 | - | TRBV7-3 | CASSLVPGYEQYF | TGTGCCAGCAGCTTAGTCCCGGGTTACGAGCAGTACTTC
- | TRBJ1-1 | - | TRBV28 | CASVFTRELAEAFF | TGTGCCAGCGTATTTACCAGGGAATTGGCTGAAGCTTTCTTT
- | TRBJ2-7 | - | TRBV19 | CASKGPNTYEQYF | TGTGCCAGTAAAGGGCCCAACACCTACGAGCAGTACTTC
- | TRBJ2-7 | - | TRBV9 | CASSGRDKPYEQYF | TGTGCCAGCAGCGGCCGGGACAAACCCTACGAGCAGTACTTC